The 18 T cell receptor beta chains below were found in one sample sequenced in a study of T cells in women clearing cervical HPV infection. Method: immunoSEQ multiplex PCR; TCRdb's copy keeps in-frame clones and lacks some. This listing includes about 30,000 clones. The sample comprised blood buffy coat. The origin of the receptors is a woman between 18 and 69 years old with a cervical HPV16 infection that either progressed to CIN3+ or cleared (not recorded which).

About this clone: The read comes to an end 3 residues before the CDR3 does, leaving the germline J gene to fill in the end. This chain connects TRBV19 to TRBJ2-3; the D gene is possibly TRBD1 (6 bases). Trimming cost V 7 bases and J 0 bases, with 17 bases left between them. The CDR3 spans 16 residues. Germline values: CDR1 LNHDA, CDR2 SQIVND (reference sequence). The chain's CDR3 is CASTSADSDSTDTQYF. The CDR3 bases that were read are TGTGCCAGTACGTCGGCGGACAGCGATAGCACAGATACG.

This CDR3 is CASSPIGQATNEKLFF. Partial CDR3 DNA: TGTGCCAGCTCACCAATCGGACAGGCAACTAATGAAAAG. V gene TRBV18 combines with J gene TRBJ2-2; 7 nucleotides agree with TRBD1. Read coverage stops 3 residues before the CDR3 terminus; the germline J gene supplies the remainder. This CDR3 has 16 amino acids. Germline V lookup: CDR1 KGHSH, CDR2 LQKENI. Supplemented by reference TRBV18 and TRBJ2-2, the full variable domain reads NAGVMQNPRHLVRRRGQEARLRCSPMKGHSHVYWYRQLPEEGLKFMVYLQKENIIDESGMPKERFSAEFPKEGPSILRIQQVVRGDSAAYFCASSPIGQATNEKLFFGEGSRLTVL.

The CDR3 bases that were read are TGCGCCAGCGCGTTATCAGGGACAGCTAATGAAAAA. Encoded protein: CASALSGTANEK. The complete CDR3 sequence is CASALSGTANEKLFF. V gene TRBV5-1 combines with J gene TRBJ1-4, with TRBD1 matching 7 bases. From the germline J gene comes the end of the CDR3, since the read stops 3 residues before it. The CDR3 spans 15 residues. V trimming: 7 bases; J trimming: 3 bases; junction bases outside the gene matches: 9. Germline V gene lookup returns CDR1 SGHRS and CDR2 YFSETQ.

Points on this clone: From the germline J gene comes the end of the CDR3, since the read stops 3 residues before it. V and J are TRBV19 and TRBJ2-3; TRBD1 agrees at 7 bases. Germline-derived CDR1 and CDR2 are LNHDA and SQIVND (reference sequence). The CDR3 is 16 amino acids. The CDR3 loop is CASSSGQQVGNQPQYF. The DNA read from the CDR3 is TGTGCCAGTAGTTCGGGACAGCAAGTGGGCAATCAGCCG.

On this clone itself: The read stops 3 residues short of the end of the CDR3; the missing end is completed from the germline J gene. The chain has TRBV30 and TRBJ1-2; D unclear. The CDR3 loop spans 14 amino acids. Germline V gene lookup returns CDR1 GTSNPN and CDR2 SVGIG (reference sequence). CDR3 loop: CAWSEERHQYDYTF. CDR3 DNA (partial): TGTGCCTGGAGTGAGGAGCGGCACCAATACGAC. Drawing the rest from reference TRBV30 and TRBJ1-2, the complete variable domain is SQTIHQWPATLVQPVGSPLSLECTVEGTSNPNLYWYRQAAGRGLQLLFYSVGIGQISSEVPQNLSASRPQDRQFILSSKKLLLSDSGFYLCAWSEERHQYDYTFGSGTRLTVV.

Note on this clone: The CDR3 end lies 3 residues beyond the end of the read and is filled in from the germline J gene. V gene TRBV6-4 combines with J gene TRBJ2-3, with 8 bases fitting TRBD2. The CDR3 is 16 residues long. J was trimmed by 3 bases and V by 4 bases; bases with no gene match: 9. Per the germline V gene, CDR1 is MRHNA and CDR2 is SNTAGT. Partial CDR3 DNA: TGTGCCAGCAGTGGATCCGGACTAGCCAGTACAGATACG. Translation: CASSGSGLASTDT. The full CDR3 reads CASSGSGLASTDTQYF.

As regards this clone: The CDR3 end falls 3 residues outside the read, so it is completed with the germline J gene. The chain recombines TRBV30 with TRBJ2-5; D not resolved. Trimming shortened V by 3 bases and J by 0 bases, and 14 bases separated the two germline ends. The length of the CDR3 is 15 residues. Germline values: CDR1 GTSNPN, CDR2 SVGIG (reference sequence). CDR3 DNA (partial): TGTGCCTGGAGCGTCCCTATAGAGTACCAAGAGACC. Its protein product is CAWSVPIEYQET. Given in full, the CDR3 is CAWSVPIEYQETQYF.

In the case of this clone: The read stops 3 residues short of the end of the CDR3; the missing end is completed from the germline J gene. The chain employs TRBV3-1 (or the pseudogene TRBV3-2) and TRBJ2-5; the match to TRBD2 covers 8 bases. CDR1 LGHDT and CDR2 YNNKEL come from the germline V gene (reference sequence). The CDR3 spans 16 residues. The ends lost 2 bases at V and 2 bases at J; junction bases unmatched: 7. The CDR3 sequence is CASSQRDSGIQETQYF. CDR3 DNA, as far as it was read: TGTGCCAGCAGCCAACGAGATAGCGGGATTCAAGAGACC.

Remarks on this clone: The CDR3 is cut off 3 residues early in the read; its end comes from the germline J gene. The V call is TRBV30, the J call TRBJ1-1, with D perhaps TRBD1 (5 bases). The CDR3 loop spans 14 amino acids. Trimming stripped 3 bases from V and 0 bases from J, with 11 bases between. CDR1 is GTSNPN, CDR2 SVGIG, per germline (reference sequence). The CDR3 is CAWSAGYMNTEAFF. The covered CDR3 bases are TGTGCCTGGAGCGCAGGGTACATGAACACTGAA.

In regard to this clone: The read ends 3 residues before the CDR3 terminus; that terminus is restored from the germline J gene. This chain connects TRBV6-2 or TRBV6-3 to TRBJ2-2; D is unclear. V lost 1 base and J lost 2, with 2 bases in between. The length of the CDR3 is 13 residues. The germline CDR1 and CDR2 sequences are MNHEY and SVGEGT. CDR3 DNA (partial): TGTGCCAGCAGTTACTTAAACACCGGGGAG. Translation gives CASSYLNTGE. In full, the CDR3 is CASSYLNTGELFF.

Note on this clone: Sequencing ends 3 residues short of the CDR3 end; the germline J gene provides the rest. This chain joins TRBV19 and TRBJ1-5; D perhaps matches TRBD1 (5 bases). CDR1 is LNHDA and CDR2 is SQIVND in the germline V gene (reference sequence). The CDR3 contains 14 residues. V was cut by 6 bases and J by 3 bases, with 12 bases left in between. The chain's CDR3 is CASRGDFFNQPQHF. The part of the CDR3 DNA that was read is TGTGCCAGTAGAGGGGACTTCTTCAATCAGCCC.

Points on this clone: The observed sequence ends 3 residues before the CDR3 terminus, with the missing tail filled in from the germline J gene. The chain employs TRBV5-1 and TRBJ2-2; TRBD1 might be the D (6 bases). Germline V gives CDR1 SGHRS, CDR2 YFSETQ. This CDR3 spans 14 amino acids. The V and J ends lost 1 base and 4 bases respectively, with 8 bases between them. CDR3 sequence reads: CASSLTGSTGELFF. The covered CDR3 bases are TGCGCCAGCAGCTTGACAGGGTCCACCGGGGAG.

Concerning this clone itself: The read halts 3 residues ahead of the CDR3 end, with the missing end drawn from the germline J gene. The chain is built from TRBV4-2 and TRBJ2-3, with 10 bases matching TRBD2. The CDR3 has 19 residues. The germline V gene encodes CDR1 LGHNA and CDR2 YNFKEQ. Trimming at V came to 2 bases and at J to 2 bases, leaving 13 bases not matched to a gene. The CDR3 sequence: CASSQNVGTGTSVTDTQYF. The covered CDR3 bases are TGTGCCAGCAGCCAAAACGTGGGTACCGGGACTAGCGTCACAGATACG.

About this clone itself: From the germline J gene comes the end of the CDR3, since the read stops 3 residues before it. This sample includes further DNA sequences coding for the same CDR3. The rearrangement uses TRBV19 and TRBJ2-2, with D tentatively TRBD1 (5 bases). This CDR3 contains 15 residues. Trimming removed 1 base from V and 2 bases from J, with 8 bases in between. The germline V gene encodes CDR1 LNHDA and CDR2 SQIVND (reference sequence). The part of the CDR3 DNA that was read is TGTGCCAGTAGTATAGGTGGGGCCAACACCGGGGAG. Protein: CASSIGGANTGE. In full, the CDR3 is CASSIGGANTGELFF.

CDR3 region: CASSRGQGGVHEQYF. CDR3 DNA (partial): TGCGCCAGCAGCCGGGGCCAGGGGGGTGTTCACGAG. The V call is TRBV5-1, the J call TRBJ2-7, with a possible D match to TRBD1 (7 bases). The CDR3 end falls 3 residues outside the read, so it is completed with the germline J gene. Trimming stripped 4 bases from V and 5 bases from J, with 19 bases between. The CDR3 is made up of 15 amino acids. Germline V gene lookup returns CDR1 SGHRS and CDR2 YFSETQ. The full variable domain, in which reference TRBV5-1 and TRBJ2-7 provide the parts outside the CDR3, is KAGVTQTPRYLIKTRGQQVTLSCSPISGHRSVSWYQQTPGQGLQFLFEYFSETQRNKGNFPGRFSGRQFSNSRSEMNVSTLELGDSALYLCASSRGQGGVHEQYFGPGTRLTVT.

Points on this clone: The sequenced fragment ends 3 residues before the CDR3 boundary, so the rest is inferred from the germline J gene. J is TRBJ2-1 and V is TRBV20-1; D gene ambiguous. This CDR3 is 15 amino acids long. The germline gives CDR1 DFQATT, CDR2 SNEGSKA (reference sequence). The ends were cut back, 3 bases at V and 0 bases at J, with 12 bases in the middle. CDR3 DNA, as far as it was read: TGCAGTGCTAGCCCTTTTTTTAGCTCCTACAATGAG. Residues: CSASPFFSSYNE. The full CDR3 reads CSASPFFSSYNEQFF.

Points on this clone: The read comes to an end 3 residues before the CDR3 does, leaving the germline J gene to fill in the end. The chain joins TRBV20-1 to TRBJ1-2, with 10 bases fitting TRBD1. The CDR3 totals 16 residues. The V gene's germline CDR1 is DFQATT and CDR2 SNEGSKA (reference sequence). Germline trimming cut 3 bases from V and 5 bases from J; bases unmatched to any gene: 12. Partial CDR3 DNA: TGCAGTGCTAGCGCCGGGACAGGGGCTTCGGTTTATGGC. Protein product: CSASAGTGASVYG. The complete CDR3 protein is CSASAGTGASVYGYTF.

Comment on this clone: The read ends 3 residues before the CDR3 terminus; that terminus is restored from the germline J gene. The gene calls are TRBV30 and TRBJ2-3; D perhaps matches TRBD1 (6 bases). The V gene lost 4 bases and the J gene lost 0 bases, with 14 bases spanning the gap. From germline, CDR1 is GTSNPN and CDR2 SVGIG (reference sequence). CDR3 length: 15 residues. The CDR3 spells CAWNFRRGSTDTQYF. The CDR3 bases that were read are TGTGCCTGGAATTTCAGAAGGGGGAGCACAGATACG.